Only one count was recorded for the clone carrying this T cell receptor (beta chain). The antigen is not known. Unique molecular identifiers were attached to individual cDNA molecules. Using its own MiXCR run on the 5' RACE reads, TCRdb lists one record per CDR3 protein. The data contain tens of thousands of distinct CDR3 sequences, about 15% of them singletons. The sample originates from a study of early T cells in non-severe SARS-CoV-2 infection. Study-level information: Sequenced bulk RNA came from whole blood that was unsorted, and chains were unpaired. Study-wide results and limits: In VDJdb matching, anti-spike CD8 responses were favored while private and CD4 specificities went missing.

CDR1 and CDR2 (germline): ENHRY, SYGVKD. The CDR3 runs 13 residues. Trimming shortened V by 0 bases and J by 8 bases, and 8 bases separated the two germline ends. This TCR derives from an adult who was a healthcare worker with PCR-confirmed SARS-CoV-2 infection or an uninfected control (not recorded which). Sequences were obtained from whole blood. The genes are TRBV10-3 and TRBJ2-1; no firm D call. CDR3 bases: TGTGCCATCAGTGAGTCCCGTCGGGATGAGCAGTTCTTC. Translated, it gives CAISESRRDEQFF.